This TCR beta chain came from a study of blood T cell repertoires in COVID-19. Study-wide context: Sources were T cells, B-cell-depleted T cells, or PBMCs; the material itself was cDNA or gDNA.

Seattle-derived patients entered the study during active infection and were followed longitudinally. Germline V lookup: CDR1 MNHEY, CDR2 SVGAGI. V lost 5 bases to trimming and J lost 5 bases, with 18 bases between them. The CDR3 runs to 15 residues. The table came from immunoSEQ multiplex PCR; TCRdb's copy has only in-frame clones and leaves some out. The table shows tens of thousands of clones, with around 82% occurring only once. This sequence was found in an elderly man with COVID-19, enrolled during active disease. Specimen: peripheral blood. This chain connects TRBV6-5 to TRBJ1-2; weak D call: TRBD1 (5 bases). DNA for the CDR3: TGTGCCAGCAGTCCGGGGGGGACCCTTGGGTATGGCTACACCTTC. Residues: CASSPGGTLGYGYTF.